The sample holds many counts of the clone carrying this T cell receptor (beta chain). This entry belongs to a study of identical twins. Via MiXCR, TCRdb re-called the 5' RACE reads, giving one row per CDR3 protein. Of roughly 690,000 distinct CDR3 sequences in the sample, less than 25% are singletons; the top ten hold around 4.4%. The V gene lost 5 bases and the J gene lost 6 bases, with 11 bases spanning the gap. The CDR3 loop spans 13 amino acids. The germline V gene encodes CDR1 SGHAT and CDR2 FQNNGV. These data are also associated with another study on T cells expressing NK-cell markers. That source reports: It was sorted CD3+CD56-NKG2C+, CD3+CD56+NKG2C- and CD3+CD56+NKG2C+ T cells that provided the TCR beta repertoires. Out of eight donors sequenced, seven tested HCMV-seropositive and the remaining one seronegative.

The V call is TRBV11-2, the J call TRBJ1-5, with D unresolved. Sequencing used PBMCs. The clonotype was recovered from a woman aged 18 to 35 in good health. The CDR3 bases are TGTGCCAGCAGCCTTGGGAAAGGTCAGCCCCAGCATTTT. Its protein product is CASSLGKGQPQHF.